There are a few counts of the clone carrying this T cell receptor beta chain. Its target is unknown. These data come from a study of identical twins. The CDR3 is made up of 15 amino acids. Trimming took 2 bases from V and 2 from J, leaving 14 bases between them. The V gene's germline CDR1 is SGHRS and CDR2 YFSETQ. TCRdb fed the 5' RACE reads into MiXCR, producing one record per CDR3 protein. Counted here are 450,000 to 650,000 distinct CDR3 sequences, nearly 10% occurring once; the ten biggest clones make up roughly 3%. Study conclusions and caveats: Zero-insertion analyses were open to partial confounding by invariant MAIT and iNKT cells.

The data also belong to a second study, concerning yellow fever vaccine responses in identical twins.

The TCR originated in a woman younger than 35 in good health. The chain uses TRBV5-1 and TRBJ2-7; TRBD2 might be the D (6 bases). Sequencing was performed on PBMCs. The CDR3 protein is CASSFSGGGTYEQYF. The CDR3 region has the DNA TGCGCCAGCAGCTTCTCAGGTGGGGGGACCTACGAGCAGTACTTC.